This entry features one T cell receptor (beta chain) sequence. The antigen remains undetermined. The sample originates from a study of T cells in localized non-small cell lung cancer. Whole-study results and caveats: Longer survival (overall) was linked to higher T cell density in blood. A median of around 60 clones ranked among the top 100 in tumor appeared in adjacent lung. A single tumor region was sequenced, leaving heterogeneity possible. Highest T cell clonality was seen in uninvolved adjacent lung, surpassing that measured in tumor.

Germline lookup yields CDR1 SQVTM and CDR2 ANQGSEA. The ends were cut back, 4 bases at V and 2 bases at J, with 13 bases in the middle. This CDR3 is 14 amino acids long. The assay was immunoSEQ multiplex PCR, and TCRdb's table has in-frame clones only and misses some. The sample shows around 67,000 clones, about 90% of them seen only once. The sequence was obtained from a woman aged 40-75 years with stage I lung adenocarcinoma. The rearrangement joins TRBV29-1 to TRBJ2-3; the D gene is possibly TRBD2 (5 bases). Material: peripheral blood, obtained before any cancer treatment. The CDR3 is CSVGRSADTDTQYF. The CDR3 DNA reads TGCAGCGTTGGGAGGTCGGCAGACACAGATACGCAGTATTTT.